This is a list of T cell receptor beta chains from one sample in a study of blood T cells in healthy people across ages. TCRdb called the 5' RACE reads again in MiXCR, with one record for every CDR3 protein. The sample carries more than 700,000 distinct CDR3 sequences, about 48% recorded once. Source material: blood. These receptors were taken from an elderly man in good health. CDR3s include the opening cysteine and the closing phenylalanine or tryptophan. A D gene is named only where the DNA matches it firmly. The size field is filled for only some rows; it gives once, few, many or a size class.

J,size,D,V,DNA,CDR3
TRBJ2-3,few,NA,TRBV20-1,TGCAGTGCTACCCGTGGAGCGACTAGCACAGATACGCAGTATTTT,CSATRGATSTDTQYF
TRBJ2-7,NA,NA,TRBV14,TGTGCCATCTACGACAGCTACGAGCAGTACTTC,CAIYDSYEQYF
TRBJ2-5,NA,NA,TRBV24-1,TGTGCCACCAGTGACCGGAACGGGGGCGATGAGCAGTACTTC,CATSDRNGGDEQYF
TRBJ2-1,few,NA,TRBV10-2,TGCGCCAGCAGCGCCCTCGCCTGGGATGAGCAGTTCTTC,CASSALAWDEQFF
TRBJ2-7,NA,TRBD1,TRBV5-1,TGCGCCAGCAGCTTCCTAGACAGGGACTACGAGCAGTACTTC,CASSFLDRDYEQYF
TRBJ2-7,NA,NA,TRBV11-2,TGTGCCAGCAGCTTCGCAGGGGAGGCCTACGAGCAGTACTTC,CASSFAGEAYEQYF
TRBJ1-4,NA,NA,TRBV7-9,TGTGCCAGCAGCTTAGGTCCAGGGGCGCCCCCAACTAATGAAAAACTGTTTTTT,CASSLGPGAPPTNEKLFF
TRBJ2-7,NA,TRBD2,TRBV7-6,TGTGCCAGCAGCCCCCTGGCAGGGCGTATAGGGACTAGAGGGAACGAGCAGTACTTC,CASSPLAGRIGTRGNEQYF
TRBJ2-2,NA,NA,TRBV20-1,TGCAGTGCTACCTCCGGGACGGGAGCGAACACCGGGGAGCTGTTTTTT,CSATSGTGANTGELFF
TRBJ1-1,NA,NA,TRBV29-1,TGCAGTGTTAGGACGATTCTAAAAGGTAGGGCTTTCTTT,CSVRTILKGRAFF
TRBJ2-4,few,TRBD1,TRBV10-3,TGTGCCATCAGTGGGACAGGCCCCATTCCCACCAAAAACATTCAGTACTTC,CAISGTGPIPTKNIQYF
TRBJ2-3,NA,TRBD2,TRBV29-1,TGCAGCGTGTCGGGAGCGGGAGTCCACAGATACGCGTATTTT,CSVSGAGVHRYAYF
TRBJ2-5,once,NA,TRBV28,TGTGCCAGCACCGGAGCGGGCATGCTAGAGACCCAGTACTTC,CASTGAGMLETQYF
TRBJ1-5,NA,NA,TRBV7-9,TGTGCCAGCGCTGCGCCCAATCAGCCCCAGCATTTT,CASAAPNQPQHF
TRBJ2-1,many,TRBD2,TRBV20-1,TGCAGTGCCCTCAAGCGGGAGAGCTCCTACAATGAGCAGTTCTTC,CSALKRESSYNEQFF
TRBJ2-1,NA,NA,TRBV9,TGTGCCAGCAGCCCCACAGGGCAGTACAATGAGCAGTTCTTC,CASSPTGQYNEQFF
TRBJ2-3,few,NA,TRBV12-3/TRBV12-4,TGTGCCAGCAGTTTAGGTTGGAGCACAGATACGCAGTATTTT,CASSLGWSTDTQYF
TRBJ2-7,NA,NA,TRBV2,TGTGCCAGCCAACGGGGGTCCTACGAGCAGTACTTC,CASQRGSYEQYF
TRBJ2-2,NA,NA,TRBV10-3,TGTGCCATCAGTCCAGGCCTGACGAACACCGGGGAGCTGTTTTTT,CAISPGLTNTGELFF
TRBJ2-7,NA,TRBD1,TRBV27,TGTGCCAGCAGTTTAAGACAGGGGGGGCTCGAGCAGTACTTC,CASSLRQGGLEQYF
TRBJ2-7,few,NA,TRBV10-3,TGTGCCATCAGTGTCCGGGACGCCCCTTACGAGCAGTACTTC,CAISVRDAPYEQYF
TRBJ1-2,NA,NA,TRBV5-1,TGCGCCAGCACACCCGGGACGCATGACTATGGCTACACCTTC,CASTPGTHDYGYTF
TRBJ2-6,NA,TRBD1,TRBV24-1,TGTGCCACCAGTGATTCTTACAGGGGGCAGTATGGGGCCAACGTCCTGACTTTC,CATSDSYRGQYGANVLTF
TRBJ2-5,few,TRBD2,TRBV20-1,TGCAGTGCCCTACGACATAGCGGGAGTCGAGAGACCCAGTACTTC,CSALRHSGSRETQYF
TRBJ2-7,few,NA,TRBV24-1,TGTGCCATCGGTGGGGAATCCTACGAGCAGTACTTC,CAIGGESYEQYF
TRBJ2-7,NA,TRBD1,TRBV28,TGTGCCAGCAGTTTTTGGTTTATCTCCCCGGACAGGGACGGATCCTACGAGCAGTACTTC,CASSFWFISPDRDGSYEQYF
TRBJ2-5,NA,NA,TRBV2,TGTGCCAGCAGCCAGCGGCCCCAGTACCAAGAGACCCAGTACTTC,CASSQRPQYQETQYF
TRBJ2-7,few,TRBD2,TRBV7-2,TGTGCCAGCAGCTACCCTAGCGGGAGAGGAGGGGACGAGCAGTACTTC,CASSYPSGRGGDEQYF
TRBJ2-2,NA,NA,TRBV29-1,TGCACCTGCCGGGATGGTGACGGGGAGCTGTTTTTT,CTCRDGDGELFF
TRBJ2-1,NA,TRBD2,TRBV14,TGTGCCAGCAGCCAAAGGGACTACTACAATGAGCAGTTCTTC,CASSQRDYYNEQFF
TRBJ2-1,NA,NA,TRBV25-1,TGTGCCAGCAGTGAACCGGGACAAGTCAATGAGCAGTTCTTC,CASSEPGQVNEQFF
TRBJ1-2,NA,TRBD1,TRBV29-1,TGCAGCGTTGAAGTTACTACTGACAGGGACAACTATGGCTACACCTTC,CSVEVTTDRDNYGYTF
TRBJ2-6,NA,NA,TRBV12-3/TRBV12-4,TGTGCCAGCAGTTTCTATAGGGCTGGGGCCAACGTCCTGACTTTC,CASSFYRAGANVLTF
TRBJ2-3,NA,NA,TRBV20-1,TGCAGTGCTCTTGCCCCGGGAATGGGGCCAGATACGCAGTATTTT,CSALAPGMGPDTQYF
TRBJ2-5,NA,NA,TRBV20-1,TGCAGTGCCTCCGGGACTGAAGAGACCCAGTACTTC,CSASGTEETQYF
TRBJ2-5,NA,NA,TRBV11-2,TGTGCCAGCAGCTTTACTCGGGTTGGGGAGACCCAGTACTTC,CASSFTRVGETQYF
TRBJ2-7,NA,NA,TRBV5-1,TGCGCCAGCAGGGTAGAGCGGGCATACAATGAGCAGTACTTC,CASRVERAYNEQYF
TRBJ2-1,NA,NA,TRBV15,TGTGCCACCAGCAGAGTAAGCGGGGAGCAGTTCTTC,CATSRVSGEQFF
TRBJ2-5,few,NA,TRBV10-3,TGTGCCATCATGGGGATTCGGGGAGAGACCCAGTACTTC,CAIMGIRGETQYF
TRBJ2-7,few,NA,TRBV27,TGTGCCAGCAGTTTCCTAACCGGGACGGGGTTACACGAGCAGTACTTC,CASSFLTGTGLHEQYF
TRBJ2-4,few,TRBD1,TRBV20-1,TGCAGTGCTAGCTACAGGGGGCCTGACATTCAGTACTTC,CSASYRGPDIQYF
TRBJ2-1,few,TRBD2,TRBV20-1,TGCAGTGCTCAAGGGGCTAGCGGTACTGTGGAGCAGTTCTTC,CSAQGASGTVEQFF